This T cell receptor beta chain emerged from a study of blood T cell repertoires in COVID-19. On the study more broadly: From the United States, Italy and Spain came samples of acute and convalescent COVID-19. T cells, B-cell-depleted T cells, or PBMCs provided the cDNA or gDNA that served as material.

In the original analysis: Amplifying reference gene primers gave estimates of nucleated cell counts. The protocol was immunoSEQ multiplex PCR, while the TCRdb copy is restricted to in-frame clones and leaves out a portion. The V and J calls and clone size are taken from that table; D and trimming were inferred from the DNA. The repertoire holds fewer than 200,000 clones, with 70% to 90% as singletons. V lost 5 bases and J lost 5; bases outside the gene matches: 6. CDR1 and CDR2 from the germline V gene are LGHNA and YNFKEQ. The CDR3 is 13 amino acids. The source of this sequence is a middle-aged man with acute or convalescent COVID-19. The material sequenced was peripheral blood. This sequence joins TRBV4-2 and TRBJ2-7, with 7 bases matching TRBD1. The CDR3 nucleotides read TGTGCCAGCAGCAAAGGGACAGTCAACGAGCAGTACTTC. It codes for CASSKGTVNEQYF.